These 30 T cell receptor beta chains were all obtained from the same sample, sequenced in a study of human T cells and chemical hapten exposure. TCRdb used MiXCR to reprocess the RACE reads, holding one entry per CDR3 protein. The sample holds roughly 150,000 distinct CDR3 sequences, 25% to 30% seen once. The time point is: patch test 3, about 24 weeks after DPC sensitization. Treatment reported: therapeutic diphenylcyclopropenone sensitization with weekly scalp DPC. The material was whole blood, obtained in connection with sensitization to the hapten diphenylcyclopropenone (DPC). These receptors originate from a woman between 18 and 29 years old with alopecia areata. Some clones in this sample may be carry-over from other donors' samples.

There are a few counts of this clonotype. In DNA, the CDR3 is TGCGCCAGCAGTTCGGGGAACTATGGCTACACCTTC. Its translation is CASSSGNYGYTF. The genes are TRBV5-1 and TRBJ1-2; D is undetermined. CDR3 length: 12 amino acids. V was trimmed by 5 bases and J by 2 bases, leaving 7 bases between them. Germline V gene lookup returns CDR1 SGHRS and CDR2 YFSETQ.

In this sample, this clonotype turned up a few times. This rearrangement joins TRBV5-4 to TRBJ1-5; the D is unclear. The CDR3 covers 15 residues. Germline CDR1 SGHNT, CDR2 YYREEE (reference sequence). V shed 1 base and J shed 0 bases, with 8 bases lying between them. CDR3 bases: TGTGCCAGCAGCTTGTCTGGGGATAGCAATCAGCCCCAGCATTTT. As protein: CASSLSGDSNQPQHF.

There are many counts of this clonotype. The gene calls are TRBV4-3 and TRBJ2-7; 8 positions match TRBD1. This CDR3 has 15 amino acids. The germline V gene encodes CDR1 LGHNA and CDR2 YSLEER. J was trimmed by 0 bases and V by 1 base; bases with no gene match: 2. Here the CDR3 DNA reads TGCGCCAGCAGCCAAGCGCAGGGGGCCTCCTACGAGCAGTACTTC. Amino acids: CASSQAQGASYEQYF.

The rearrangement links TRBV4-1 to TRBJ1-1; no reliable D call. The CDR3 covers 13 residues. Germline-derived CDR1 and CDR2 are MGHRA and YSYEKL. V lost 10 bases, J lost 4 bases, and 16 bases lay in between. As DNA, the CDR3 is TGCGCCAACTATACCCAGAAAGGCACTGAAGCTTTCTTT. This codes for CANYTQKGTEAFF.

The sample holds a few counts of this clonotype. DNA for the CDR3: TGTGCCAGCAATCCCGCGGCGGGGCGTCAGGAGACCCAGTACTTC. Its translation is CASNPAAGRQETQYF. The V call is TRBV9, the J call TRBJ2-5; tentatively, D is TRBD2 (6 bases). V was clipped by 6 bases and J by 5 bases, with 20 bases between them. CDR1 SGDLS and CDR2 YYNGEE come from the germline V gene. This CDR3 region has 15 residues.

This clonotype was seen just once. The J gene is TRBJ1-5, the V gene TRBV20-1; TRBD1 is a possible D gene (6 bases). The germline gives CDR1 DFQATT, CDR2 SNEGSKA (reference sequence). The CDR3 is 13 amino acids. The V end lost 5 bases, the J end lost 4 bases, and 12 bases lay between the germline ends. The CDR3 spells CSALTGLNQPQHF. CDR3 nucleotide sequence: TGCAGTGCTCTTACAGGGTTAAATCAGCCCCAGCATTTT.

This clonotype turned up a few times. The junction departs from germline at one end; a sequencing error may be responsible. As DNA, the CDR3 is TGTGCCAGCAATTACCATTCAGTGGGGACTGAAGCTTTCTTT. It codes for CASNYHSVGTEAFF. The chain is built from TRBV6-2 or TRBV6-3 and TRBJ1-1, with D unresolved. Germline assignment: CDR1 MNHEY and CDR2 SVGEGT. This CDR3 has 14 residues.

The CDR3 nucleotides read TGTGCCAGCAGCTTAGGCAGGAGACTCACCAGCTCCTACAATGAGCAGTTCTTC. Amino acids: CASSLGRRLTSSYNEQFF. This rearrangement joins TRBV7-2 to TRBJ2-1, with D unresolved. V lost 1 base and J lost 0, with 16 bases in between. Germline CDR1 and CDR2: SGHTA and FQGNSA. The CDR3 has 18 amino acids.

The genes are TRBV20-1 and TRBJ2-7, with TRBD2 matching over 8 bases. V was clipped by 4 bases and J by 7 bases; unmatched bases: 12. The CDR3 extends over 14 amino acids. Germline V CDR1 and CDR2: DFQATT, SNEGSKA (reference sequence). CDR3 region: CSATTGGPRYEQYF. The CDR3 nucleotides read TGCAGTGCTACTACGGGAGGGCCTAGGTATGAGCAGTACTTC.

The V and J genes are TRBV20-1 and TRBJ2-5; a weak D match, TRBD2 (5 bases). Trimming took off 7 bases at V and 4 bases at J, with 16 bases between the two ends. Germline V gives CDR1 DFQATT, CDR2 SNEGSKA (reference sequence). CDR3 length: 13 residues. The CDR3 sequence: CSVQRTGLETQYF. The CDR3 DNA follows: TGCAGTGTCCAGAGGACTGGCTTAGAGACCCAGTACTTC.

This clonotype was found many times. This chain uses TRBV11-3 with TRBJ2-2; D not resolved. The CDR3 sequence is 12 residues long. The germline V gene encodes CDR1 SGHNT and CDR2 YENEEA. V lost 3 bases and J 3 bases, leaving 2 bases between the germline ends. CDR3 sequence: CASSLDTGELFF. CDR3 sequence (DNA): TGTGCCAGCAGCTTGGACACCGGGGAGCTGTTTTTT.

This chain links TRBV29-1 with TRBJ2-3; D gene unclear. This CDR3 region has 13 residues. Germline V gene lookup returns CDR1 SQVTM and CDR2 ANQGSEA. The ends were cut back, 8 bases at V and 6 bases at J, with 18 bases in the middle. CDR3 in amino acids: CSLWGRLSDTQYF. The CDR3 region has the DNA TGCAGCCTCTGGGGTCGTCTTAGTGATACGCAGTATTTT.

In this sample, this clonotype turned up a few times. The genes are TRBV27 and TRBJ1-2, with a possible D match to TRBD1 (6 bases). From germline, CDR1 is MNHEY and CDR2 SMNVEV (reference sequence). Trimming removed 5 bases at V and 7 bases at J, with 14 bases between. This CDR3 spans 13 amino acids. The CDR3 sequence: CASSGTGYRGYTF. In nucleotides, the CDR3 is TGTGCCAGCAGTGGCACAGGGTATCGTGGCTACACCTTC.

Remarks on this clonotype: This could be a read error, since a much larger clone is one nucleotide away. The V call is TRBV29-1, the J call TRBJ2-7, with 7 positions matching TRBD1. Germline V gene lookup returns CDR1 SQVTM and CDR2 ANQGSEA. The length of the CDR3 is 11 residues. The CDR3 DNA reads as TGCAGGGTCGCTAGGGACAGTCGGGAGTACTTC. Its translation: CRVARDSREYF.

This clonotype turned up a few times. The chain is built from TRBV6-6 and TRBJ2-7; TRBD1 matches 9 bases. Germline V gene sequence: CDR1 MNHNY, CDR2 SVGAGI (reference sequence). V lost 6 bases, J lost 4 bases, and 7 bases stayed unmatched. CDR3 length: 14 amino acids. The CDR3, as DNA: TGTGCCAGCAGATTGGGACAGGGCCCTTACGAGCAGTACTTC. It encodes CASRLGQGPYEQYF.

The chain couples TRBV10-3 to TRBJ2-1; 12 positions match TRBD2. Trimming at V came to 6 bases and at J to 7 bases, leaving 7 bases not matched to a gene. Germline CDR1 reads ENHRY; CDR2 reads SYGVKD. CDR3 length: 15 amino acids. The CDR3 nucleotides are TGTGCCATCAGGACTAGCGGGGGAGGTTGGAATGAGCAGTTCTTC. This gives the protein CAIRTSGGGWNEQFF.

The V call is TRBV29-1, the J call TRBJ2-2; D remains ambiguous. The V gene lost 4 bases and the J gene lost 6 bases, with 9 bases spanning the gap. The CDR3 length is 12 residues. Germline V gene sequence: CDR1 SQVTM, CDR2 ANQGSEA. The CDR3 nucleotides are TGCAGCGTTGCACACGGCTCCGGGGAGCTGTTTTTT. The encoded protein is CSVAHGSGELFF.

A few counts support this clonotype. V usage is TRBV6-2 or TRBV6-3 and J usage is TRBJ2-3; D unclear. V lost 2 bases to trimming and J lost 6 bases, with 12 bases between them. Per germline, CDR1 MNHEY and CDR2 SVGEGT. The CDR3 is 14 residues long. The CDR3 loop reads CASSYGGVFDTQYF. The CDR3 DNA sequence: TGTGCCAGCAGTTACGGCGGCGTCTTCGATACGCAGTATTTT.

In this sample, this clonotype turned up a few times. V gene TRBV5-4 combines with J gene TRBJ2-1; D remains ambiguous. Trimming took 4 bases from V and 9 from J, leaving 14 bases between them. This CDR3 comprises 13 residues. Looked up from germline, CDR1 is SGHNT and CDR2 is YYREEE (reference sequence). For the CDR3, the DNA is TGTGCCAGCAGCCCCTCTGCTTCCAGTGAGCAGTTCTTC. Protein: CASSPSASSEQFF.

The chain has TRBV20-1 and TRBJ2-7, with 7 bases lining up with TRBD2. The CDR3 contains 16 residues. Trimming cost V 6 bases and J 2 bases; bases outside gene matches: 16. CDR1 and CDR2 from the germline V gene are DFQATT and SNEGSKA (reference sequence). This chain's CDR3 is CSASPPPREGPYEQYF. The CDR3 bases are TGCAGTGCCTCCCCCCCTCCGAGGGAGGGCCCCTACGAGCAGTACTTC.

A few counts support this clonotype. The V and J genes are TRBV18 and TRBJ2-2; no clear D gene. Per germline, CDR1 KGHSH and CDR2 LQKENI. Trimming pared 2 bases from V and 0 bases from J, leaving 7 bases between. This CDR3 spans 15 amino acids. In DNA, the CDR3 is TGTGCCAGCTCACCAGCCACTTCGAACACCGGGGAGCTGTTTTTT. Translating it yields CASSPATSNTGELFF.

The DNA for the CDR3 is TGTGCCAGCAGCGGGCCATGGAGGAACACTGAAGCTTTCTTT. Protein product: CASSGPWRNTEAFF. The chain recombines TRBV7-2 with TRBJ1-1; D unclear. Germline CDR1 SGHTA, CDR2 FQGNSA. The V and J ends lost 5 bases and 1 base respectively, with 11 bases between them. This CDR3 comprises 14 residues.

CDR3 bases: TGCGCCAGCAGCCAAGATATAGCGGGAGGTGGGGGCGGGCAGTACTTC. Translation: CASSQDIAGGGGGQYF. This chain links TRBV4-3 with TRBJ2-7, with 10 positions matching TRBD2. The V gene end was trimmed by 0 bases and the J gene end by 9 bases; junction bases not matched to a gene: 11. Per germline, CDR1 LGHNA and CDR2 YSLEER. The CDR3 runs to 16 residues.

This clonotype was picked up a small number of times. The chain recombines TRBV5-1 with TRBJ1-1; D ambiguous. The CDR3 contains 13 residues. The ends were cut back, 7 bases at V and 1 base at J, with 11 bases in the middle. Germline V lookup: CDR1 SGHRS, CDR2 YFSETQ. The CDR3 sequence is CASQTTQNTEAFF. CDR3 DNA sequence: TGCGCCAGCCAGACCACACAGAACACTGAAGCTTTCTTT.

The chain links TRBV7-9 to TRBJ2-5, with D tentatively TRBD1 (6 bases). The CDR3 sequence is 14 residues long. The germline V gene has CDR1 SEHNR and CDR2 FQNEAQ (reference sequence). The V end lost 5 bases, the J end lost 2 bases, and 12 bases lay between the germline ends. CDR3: CASSQGIMQETQYF. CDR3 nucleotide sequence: TGTGCCAGCAGCCAGGGGATAATGCAAGAGACCCAGTACTTC.

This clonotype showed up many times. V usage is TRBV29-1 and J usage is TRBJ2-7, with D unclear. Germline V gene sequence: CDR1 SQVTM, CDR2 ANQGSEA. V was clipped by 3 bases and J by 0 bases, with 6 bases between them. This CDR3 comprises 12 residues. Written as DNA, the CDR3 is TGCAGCGTTGAGGGCCTCTCCTACGAGCAGTACTTC. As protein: CSVEGLSYEQYF.

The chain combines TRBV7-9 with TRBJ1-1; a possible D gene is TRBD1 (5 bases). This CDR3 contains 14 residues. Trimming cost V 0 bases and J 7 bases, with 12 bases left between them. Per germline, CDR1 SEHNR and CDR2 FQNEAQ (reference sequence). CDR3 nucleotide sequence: TGTGCCAGCAGCTTAGCGATGGGGACCGGTGAAGCTTTCTTT. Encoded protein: CASSLAMGTGEAFF.

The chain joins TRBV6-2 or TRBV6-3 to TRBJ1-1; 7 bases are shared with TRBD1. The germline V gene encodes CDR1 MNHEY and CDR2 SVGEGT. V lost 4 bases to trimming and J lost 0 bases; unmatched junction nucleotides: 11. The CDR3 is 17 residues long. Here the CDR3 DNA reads TGTGCCAGCAGTTTTTCAACCGCGACAGGGTTGAACACTGAAGCTTTCTTT. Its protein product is CASSFSTATGLNTEAFF.

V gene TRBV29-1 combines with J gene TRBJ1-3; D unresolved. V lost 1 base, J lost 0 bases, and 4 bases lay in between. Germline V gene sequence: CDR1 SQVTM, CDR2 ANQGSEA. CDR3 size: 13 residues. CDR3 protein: CSVEGGSGNTIYF. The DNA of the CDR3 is TGCAGCGTTGAAGGTGGCTCTGGAAACACCATATATTTT.

CDR3 bases: TGCGCCAGCAGCCCGACAGGGGGGAACTATGGCTACACCTTC. Its translation: CASSPTGGNYGYTF. The genes are TRBV5-1 and TRBJ1-2, with 9 positions matching TRBD1. CDR3 length equals 14 residues. Germline CDR1 SGHRS, CDR2 YFSETQ. V lost 4 bases, J lost 2 bases, and 3 bases stayed unmatched.